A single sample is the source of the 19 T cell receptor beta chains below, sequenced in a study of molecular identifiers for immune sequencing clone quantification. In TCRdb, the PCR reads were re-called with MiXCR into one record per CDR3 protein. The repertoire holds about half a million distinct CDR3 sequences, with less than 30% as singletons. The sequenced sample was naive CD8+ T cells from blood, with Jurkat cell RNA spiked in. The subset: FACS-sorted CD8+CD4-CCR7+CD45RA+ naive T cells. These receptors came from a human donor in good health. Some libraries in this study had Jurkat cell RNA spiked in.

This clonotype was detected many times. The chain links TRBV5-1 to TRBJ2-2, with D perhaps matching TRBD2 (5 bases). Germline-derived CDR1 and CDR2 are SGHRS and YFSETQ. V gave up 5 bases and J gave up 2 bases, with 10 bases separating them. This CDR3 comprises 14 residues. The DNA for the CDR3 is TGCGCCAGCAGATTCGGGGTCAACACCGGGGAGCTGTTTTTT. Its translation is CASRFGVNTGELFF.

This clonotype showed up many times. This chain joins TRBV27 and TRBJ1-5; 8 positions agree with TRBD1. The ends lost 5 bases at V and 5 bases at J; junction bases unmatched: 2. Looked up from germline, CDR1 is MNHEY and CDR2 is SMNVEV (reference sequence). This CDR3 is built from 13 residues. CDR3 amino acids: CASSPGGYQPQHF. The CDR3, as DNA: TGTGCCAGCAGTCCAGGGGGCTATCAGCCCCAGCATTTT.

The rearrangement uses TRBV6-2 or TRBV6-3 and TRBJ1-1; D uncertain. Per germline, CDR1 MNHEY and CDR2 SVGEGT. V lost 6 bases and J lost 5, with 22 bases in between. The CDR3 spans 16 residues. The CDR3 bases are TGTGCCAGCAGGAGTCTTTGGGGAATGGTTGAAACTGAAGCTTTCTTT. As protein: CASRSLWGMVETEAFF.

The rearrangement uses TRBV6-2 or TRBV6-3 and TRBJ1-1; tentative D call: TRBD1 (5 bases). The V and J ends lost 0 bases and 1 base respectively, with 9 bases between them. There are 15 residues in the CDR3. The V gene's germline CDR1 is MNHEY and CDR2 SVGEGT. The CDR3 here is CASSYSAGWNTEAFF. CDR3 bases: TGTGCCAGCAGTTACTCCGCAGGGTGGAACACTGAAGCTTTCTTT.

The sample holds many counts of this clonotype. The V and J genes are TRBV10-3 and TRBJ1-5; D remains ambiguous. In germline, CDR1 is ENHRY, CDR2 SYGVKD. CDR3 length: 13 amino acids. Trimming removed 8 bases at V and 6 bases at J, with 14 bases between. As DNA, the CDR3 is TGTGCCATCTCACCCGGTACCGGTCAGCCCCAGCATTTT. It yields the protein CAISPGTGQPQHF.

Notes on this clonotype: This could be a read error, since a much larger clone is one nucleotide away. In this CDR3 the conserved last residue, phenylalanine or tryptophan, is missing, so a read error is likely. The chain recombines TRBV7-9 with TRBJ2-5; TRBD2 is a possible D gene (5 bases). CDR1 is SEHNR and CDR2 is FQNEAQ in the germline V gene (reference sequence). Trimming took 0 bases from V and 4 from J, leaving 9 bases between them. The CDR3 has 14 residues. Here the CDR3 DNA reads TGTGCCAGCAGCTTAGCTTACGCGGGAGAGACCCAGTACCTC. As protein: CASSLAYAGETQYL.

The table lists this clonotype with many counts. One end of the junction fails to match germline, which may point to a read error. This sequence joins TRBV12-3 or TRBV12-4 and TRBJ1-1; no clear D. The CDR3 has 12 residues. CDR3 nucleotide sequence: TGTGCCAGCAGCTTAGTCATGGTAGAAGCTTTCTTT. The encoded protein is CASSLVMVEAFF.

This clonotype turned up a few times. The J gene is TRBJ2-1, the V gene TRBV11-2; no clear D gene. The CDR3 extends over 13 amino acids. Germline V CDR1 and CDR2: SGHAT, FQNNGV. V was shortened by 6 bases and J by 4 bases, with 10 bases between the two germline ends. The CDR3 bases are TGTGCCAGCAGTTTTGAGAATTACAATGAGCAGTTCTTC. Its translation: CASSFENYNEQFF.

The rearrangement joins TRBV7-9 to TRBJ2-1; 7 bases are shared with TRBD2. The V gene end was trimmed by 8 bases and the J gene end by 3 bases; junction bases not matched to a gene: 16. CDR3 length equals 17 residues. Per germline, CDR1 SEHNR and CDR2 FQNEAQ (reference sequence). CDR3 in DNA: TGTGCCAGCCGCCCCGGGACTATCGGGGCCCTCTACAATGAGCAGTTCTTC. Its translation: CASRPGTIGALYNEQFF.

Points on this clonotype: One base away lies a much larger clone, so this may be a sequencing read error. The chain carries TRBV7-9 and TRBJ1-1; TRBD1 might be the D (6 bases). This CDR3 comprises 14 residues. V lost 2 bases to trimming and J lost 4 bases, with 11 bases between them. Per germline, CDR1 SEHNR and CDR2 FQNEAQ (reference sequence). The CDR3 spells CASSLWGLRTEAFF. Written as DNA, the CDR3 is TGTGCCAGCAGCTTATGGGGGCTGCGCACTGAAGCTTTCTTT. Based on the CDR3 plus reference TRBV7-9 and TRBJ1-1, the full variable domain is DTGVSQNPRHKITKRGQNVTFRCDPISEHNRLYWYRQTLGQGPEFLTYFQNEAQLEKSRLLSDRFSAERPKGSFSTLEIQRTEQGDSAMYLCASSLWGLRTEAFFGQGTRLTVV.

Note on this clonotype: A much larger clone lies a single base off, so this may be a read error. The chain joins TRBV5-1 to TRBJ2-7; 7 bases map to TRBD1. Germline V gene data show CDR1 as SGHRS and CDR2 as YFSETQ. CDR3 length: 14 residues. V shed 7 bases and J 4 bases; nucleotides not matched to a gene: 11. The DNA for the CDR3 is TGCGCCAGCGGCACCCGGGACAGTACATACGAGCAGTACTTC. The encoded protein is CASGTRDSTYEQYF.

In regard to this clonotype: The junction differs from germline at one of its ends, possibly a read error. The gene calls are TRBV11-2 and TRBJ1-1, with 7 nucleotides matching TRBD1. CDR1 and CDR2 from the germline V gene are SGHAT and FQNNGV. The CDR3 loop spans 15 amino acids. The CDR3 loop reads CVSSAGQYMNTEAFF. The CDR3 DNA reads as TGTGTCAGCAGCGCGGGACAGTACATGAACACTGAAGCTTTCTTT.

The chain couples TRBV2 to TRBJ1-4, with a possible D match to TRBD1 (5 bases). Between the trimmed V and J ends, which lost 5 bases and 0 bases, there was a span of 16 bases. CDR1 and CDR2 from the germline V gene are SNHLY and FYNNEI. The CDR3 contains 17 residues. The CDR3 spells CASSPFPGTATNEKLFF. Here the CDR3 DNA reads TGTGCCAGCAGTCCCTTCCCAGGGACCGCAACTAATGAAAAACTGTTTTTT.

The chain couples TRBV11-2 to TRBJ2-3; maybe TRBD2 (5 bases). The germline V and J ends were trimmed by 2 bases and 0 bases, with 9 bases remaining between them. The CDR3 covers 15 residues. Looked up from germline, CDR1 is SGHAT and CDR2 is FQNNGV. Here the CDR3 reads CASSLIPSSTDTQYF. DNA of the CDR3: TGTGCCAGCAGCTTAATTCCTAGCAGCACAGATACGCAGTATTTT.

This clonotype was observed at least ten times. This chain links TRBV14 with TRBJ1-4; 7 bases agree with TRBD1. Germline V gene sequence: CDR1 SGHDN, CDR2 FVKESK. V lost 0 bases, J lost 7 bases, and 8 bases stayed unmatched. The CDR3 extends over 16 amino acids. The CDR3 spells CASSQDFGTASEKLFF. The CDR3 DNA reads TGTGCCAGCAGCCAAGATTTCGGGACAGCCTCTGAAAAACTGTTTTTT.

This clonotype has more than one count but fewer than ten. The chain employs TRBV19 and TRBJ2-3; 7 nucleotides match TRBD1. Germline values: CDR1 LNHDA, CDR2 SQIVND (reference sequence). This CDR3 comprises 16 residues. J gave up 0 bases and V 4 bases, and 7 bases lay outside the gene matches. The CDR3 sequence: CASSSPTGYSTDTQYF. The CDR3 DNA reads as TGTGCCAGTAGTAGCCCGACAGGGTATAGCACAGATACGCAGTATTTT. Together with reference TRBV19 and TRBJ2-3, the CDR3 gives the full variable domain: DGGITQSPKYLFRKEGQNVTLSCEQNLNHDAMYWYRQDPGQGLRLIYYSQIVNDFQKGDIAEGYSVSREKKESFPLTVTSAQKNPTAFYLCASSSPTGYSTDTQYFGPGTRLTVL.

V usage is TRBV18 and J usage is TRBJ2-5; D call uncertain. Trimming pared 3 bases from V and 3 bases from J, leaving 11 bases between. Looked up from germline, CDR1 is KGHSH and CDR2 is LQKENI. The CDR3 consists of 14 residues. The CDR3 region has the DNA TGTGCCAGCTCACCCTCTCCCCTAGAAGAGACCCAGTACTTC. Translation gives CASSPSPLEETQYF. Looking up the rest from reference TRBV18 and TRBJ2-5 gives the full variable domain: NAGVMQNPRHLVRRRGQEARLRCSPMKGHSHVYWYRQLPEEGLKFMVYLQKENIIDESGMPKERFSAEFPKEGPSILRIQQVVRGDSAAYFCASSPSPLEETQYFGPGTRLLVL.

The CDR3 spells CASSSIPSYEQYF. In DNA form, the CDR3 reads TGTGCCAGCAGCTCCATCCCCTCCTACGAGCAGTACTTC. The rearrangement uses TRBV7-9 and TRBJ2-7; D unclear. The CDR3 is 13 residues long. Trimming removed 4 bases from V and 0 bases from J, with 7 bases in between. Germline-derived CDR1 and CDR2 are SEHNR and FQNEAQ (reference sequence).

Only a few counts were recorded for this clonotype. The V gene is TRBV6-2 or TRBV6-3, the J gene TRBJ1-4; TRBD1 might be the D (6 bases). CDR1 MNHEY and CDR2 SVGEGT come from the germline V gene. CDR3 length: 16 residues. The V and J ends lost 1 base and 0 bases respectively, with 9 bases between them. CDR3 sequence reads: CASSYWTAATNEKLFF. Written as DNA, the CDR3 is TGTGCCAGCAGTTACTGGACAGCTGCAACTAATGAAAAACTGTTTTTT.